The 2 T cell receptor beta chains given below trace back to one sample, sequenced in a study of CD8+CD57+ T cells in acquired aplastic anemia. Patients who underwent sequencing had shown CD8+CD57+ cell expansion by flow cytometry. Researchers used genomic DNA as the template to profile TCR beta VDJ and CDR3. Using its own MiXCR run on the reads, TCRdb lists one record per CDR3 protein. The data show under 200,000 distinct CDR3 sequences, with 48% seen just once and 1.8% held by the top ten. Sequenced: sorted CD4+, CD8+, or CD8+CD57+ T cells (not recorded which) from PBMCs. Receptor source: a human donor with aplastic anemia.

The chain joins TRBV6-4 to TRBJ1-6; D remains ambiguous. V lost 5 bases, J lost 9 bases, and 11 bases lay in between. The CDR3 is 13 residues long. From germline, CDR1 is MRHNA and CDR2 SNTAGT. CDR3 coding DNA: TGTGCCAGCAGTTCCAGGTACGGTTCACCCCTCCACTTT. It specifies CASSSRYGSPLHF.

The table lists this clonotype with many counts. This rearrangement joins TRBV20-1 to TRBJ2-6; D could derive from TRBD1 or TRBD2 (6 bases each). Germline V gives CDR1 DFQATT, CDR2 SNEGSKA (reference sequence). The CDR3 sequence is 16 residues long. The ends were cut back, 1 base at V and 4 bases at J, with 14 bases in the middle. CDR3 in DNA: TGCAGTGCTAGAGCCGGGGGCGCGGGGGGGGCCAACGTCCTGACTTTC. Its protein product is CSARAGGAGGANVLTF.